Presented here are 22 T cell receptor beta chains from one specimen sequenced in a study of shared T cell receptors in the human thymus. Some clones are missing from TCRdb's copy, which holds only in-frame ones; the method was immunoSEQ multiplex PCR. The sample includes hundreds of thousands of clones, 80% to 90% seen only once; the top ten take roughly 0.0089%. These data are also associated with another study on human thymus T cells.

What was sequenced was thymocytes. The receptors come from a boy under three years old with a congenital heart defect.

The rearrangement links TRBV15 to TRBJ2-1; D not certain. Germline CDR1 is LNHNV and CDR2 is YYDKDF (reference sequence). V gave up 0 bases and J gave up 9 bases, with 9 bases separating them. The CDR3 covers 13 residues. This CDR3 is CATSRDRSFEQFF. CDR3 bases: TGTGCCACCAGCAGAGACAGGTCCTTTGAGCAGTTCTTC.

The chain couples TRBV10-3 to TRBJ2-6; TRBD1 agrees at 11 bases. This CDR3 spans 18 amino acids. Trimming removed 3 bases from V and 2 bases from J; junction bases left unmatched: 6. Germline lookup yields CDR1 ENHRY and CDR2 SYGVKD. CDR3: CAISDTGQGAAGANVLTF. In DNA form, the CDR3 reads TGTGCCATCAGTGACACAGGACAGGGGGCGGCTGGGGCCAACGTCCTGACTTTC.

This clone was recorded once. The rearrangement joins TRBV4-1 to TRBJ2-2; 7 bases match TRBD1. CDR1 MGHRA and CDR2 YSYEKL come from the germline V gene. The V and J ends lost 0 bases and 0 bases, in that order; junction bases with no gene match: 7. CDR3 length: 18 residues. CDR3 bases: TGCGCCAGCAGCCAAGATGGCGAGGGGGCCGCGAACACCGGGGAGCTGTTTTTT. This gives the protein CASSQDGEGAANTGELFF.

The V call is TRBV9, the J call TRBJ2-2; D is possibly TRBD1 (5 bases). This CDR3 has 13 amino acids. Trimming left V 2 bases short and J 9 bases short, with 11 bases between. Germline loops: CDR1 SGDLS, CDR2 YYNGEE. The CDR3 loop is CASSVGQSRELFF. CDR3 in DNA: TGTGCCAGCAGCGTTGGACAATCCCGGGAGCTGTTTTTT.

V gene TRBV6-1 combines with J gene TRBJ1-2; 10 bases line up with TRBD1. V shed 1 base, J shed 3 bases, and the junction held 5 bases outside the gene matches. Germline-derived CDR1 and CDR2 are MNHNS and SASEGT. The length of the CDR3 is 16 residues. Written as DNA, the CDR3 is TGTGCCAGCAGTGAAGTTTGGACAGGGGGGCACTATGGCTACACCTTC. Translating it yields CASSEVWTGGHYGYTF.

This clone was seen only a few times. The chain joins TRBV5-1 to TRBJ2-7, with 8 bases aligning to TRBD2. V was clipped by 0 bases and J by 3 bases; unmatched bases: 5. This CDR3 is 15 amino acids long. Germline assignment: CDR1 SGHRS and CDR2 YFSETQ. CDR3 amino acids: CASSLEPGLVYEQYF. The CDR3 nucleotides read TGCGCCAGCAGCTTGGAACCGGGACTAGTCTACGAGCAGTACTTC.

This chain connects TRBV29-1 to TRBJ2-3; a possible D gene is TRBD1 (5 bases). The CDR3 runs to 16 residues. The V gene's germline CDR1 is SQVTM and CDR2 ANQGSEA. V dropped 0 bases and J dropped 2 bases, with 15 bases sitting between them. CDR3 DNA: TGCAGCGTTGAAGAAAGGACACAAACCTCCACAGATACGCAGTATTTT. Protein sequence: CSVEERTQTSTDTQYF.

Notes on this clone: Other DNA variants within this sample encode the same CDR3. This chain uses TRBV20-1 with TRBJ1-2; TRBD1 might be the D (6 bases). Per germline, CDR1 DFQATT and CDR2 SNEGSKA (reference sequence). The CDR3 spans 11 residues. V lost 6 bases, J lost 4 bases, and 9 bases lay in between. The CDR3 spells CSARQVYGYTF. The CDR3 nucleotides are TGCAGTGCACGACAGGTCTATGGCTACACCTTC.

This rearrangement joins TRBV6-5 to TRBJ1-2; 10 nucleotides agree with TRBD1. There are 14 residues in the CDR3. Trimming took 6 bases from V and 7 from J; bases not matched to a gene: 8. Germline V gene sequence: CDR1 MNHEY, CDR2 SVGAGI. CDR3 sequence (DNA): TGTGCCAGCAGAGACAGACAGGGGGCGTTTGGCTACACCTTC. Translating it yields CASRDRQGAFGYTF.

The V gene is TRBV6-5, the J gene TRBJ1-1, with D unresolved. V lost 6 bases, J lost 0 bases, and 11 bases lay in between. Germline V gene lookup returns CDR1 MNHEY and CDR2 SVGAGI. The CDR3 contains 14 residues. The CDR3 DNA is TGTGCCAGCAGGCACGGGCGGGTGAACACTGAAGCTTTCTTT. This encodes CASRHGRVNTEAFF.

V and J are TRBV15 and TRBJ1-2, with a tentative D call TRBD1 (5 bases). Between the trimmed V and J ends, which lost 1 base and 3 bases, there was a span of 9 bases. Germline CDR1 reads LNHNV; CDR2 reads YYDKDF (reference sequence). This CDR3 has 14 residues. The CDR3 here is CATSRGGADYGYTF. For the CDR3, the DNA is TGTGCCACCAGCAGAGGGGGCGCAGACTATGGCTACACCTTC. The entire variable domain, with the rest obtained from reference TRBV15 and TRBJ1-2, is as follows: DAMVIQNPRYQVTQFGKPVTLSCSQTLNHNVMYWYQQKSSQAPKLLFHYYDKDFNNEADTPDNFQSRRPNTSFCFLDIRSPGLGDTAMYLCATSRGGADYGYTFGSGTRLTVV.

The V gene is TRBV7-2, the J gene TRBJ2-7; TRBD1 matches at 9 bases. The CDR3 is 14 amino acids. V shed 6 bases and J 7 bases; nucleotides not matched to a gene: 10. Per germline, CDR1 SGHTA and CDR2 FQGNSA. The CDR3, as DNA: TGTGCCAGCAGTATAAAAACAGGGGGCTTTGAGCAGTACTTC. It yields the protein CASSIKTGGFEQYF.

The chain carries TRBV30 and TRBJ1-4; tentative D call: TRBD1 (5 bases). There are 14 residues in the CDR3. V lost 3 bases and J lost 7, with 15 bases in between. The germline CDR1 and CDR2 sequences are GTSNPN and SVGIG (reference sequence). The chain's CDR3 is CAWSGRGGSEKLFF. The CDR3 DNA sequence: TGTGCCTGGAGCGGGAGGGGTGGAAGTGAAAAACTGTTTTTT.

To note about this clone: Distinct nucleotide sequences in the sample also encode this CDR3. The CDR3 reads CAWSLQETQYF. In DNA, the CDR3 is TGTGCCTGGAGTCTTCAAGAGACCCAGTACTTC. The chain has TRBV30 and TRBJ2-5; D remains unclear. CDR3 length: 11 amino acids. Between the trimmed V and J ends, which lost 2 bases and 2 bases, there was a span of 3 bases. CDR1 and CDR2 (germline): GTSNPN, SVGIG (reference sequence).

This clone has more than one count but fewer than ten. This sequence joins TRBV5-7 and TRBJ2-3, with 9 bases lining up with TRBD1. TRBV5-7 is an ORF, with its function uncertain. The J segment lost 2 bases and the V segment lost 3 bases, leaving 4 bases of the junction unmatched. This CDR3 is 15 amino acids long. CDR3 DNA sequence: TGTGCCAGCAGCTCCCGGGACAGGGACACAGATACGCAGTATTTT. It specifies CASSSRDRDTDTQYF.

The J gene is TRBJ1-2, the V gene TRBV6-5; possibly TRBD1 for D (6 bases). The CDR3 spans 16 residues. Germline assignment: CDR1 MNHEY and CDR2 SVGAGI. Trimming took 5 bases from V and 4 from J, leaving 20 bases between them. CDR3 nucleotide sequence: TGTGCCAGCAGTCACTTGCCGGACAGCCTATCCTATGGCTACACCTTC. It codes for CASSHLPDSLSYGYTF.

This chain joins TRBV5-1 and TRBJ2-7, with a tentative D call TRBD2 (5 bases). The CDR3 extends over 15 amino acids. The germline V gene has CDR1 SGHRS and CDR2 YFSETQ. V lost 0 bases to trimming and J lost 2 bases, with 12 bases between them. Here the CDR3 DNA reads TGCGCCAGCAGCTTGGGATTACTAGGCCCCTACGAGCAGTACTTC. It yields the protein CASSLGLLGPYEQYF.

The V call is TRBV27, the J call TRBJ2-2; a weak D match, TRBD2 (6 bases). CDR1 MNHEY and CDR2 SMNVEV come from the germline V gene (reference sequence). This CDR3 comprises 15 residues. V lost 2 bases and J lost 3, with 10 bases in between. The CDR3 coding sequence is TGTGCCAGCAGTTTAGCGGGCGGGGACACCGGGGAGCTGTTTTTT. Translating it yields CASSLAGGDTGELFF.

The genes are TRBV27 and TRBJ2-3, with a weak D call TRBD1 (6 bases). V was pared by 8 bases and J by 2 bases, with 17 bases between. CDR1 is MNHEY, CDR2 SMNVEV, per germline (reference sequence). The CDR3 has 15 residues. In DNA, the CDR3 is TGTGCCAGCCGACCGAAGGGACAAAACACAGATACGCAGTATTTT. Translating gives CASRPKGQNTDTQYF.

The chain employs TRBV9 and TRBJ1-4; D perhaps matches TRBD1 (5 bases). With 1 base removed from V and 4 bases from J, the gap between germline ends came to 20 bases. Per the germline V gene, CDR1 is SGDLS and CDR2 is YYNGEE. This CDR3 has 18 amino acids. CDR3 coding DNA: TGTGCCAGCAGCGTATCCGGGCAGGCCCGACAGCTTAATGAAAAACTGTTTTTT. Its translation: CASSVSGQARQLNEKLFF.

The chain links TRBV25-1 to TRBJ2-5; 7 bases fit TRBD2. Germline V gene lookup returns CDR1 MGHDK and CDR2 SYGVNS. The CDR3 is 18 amino acids. Trimming at V came to 2 bases and at J to 2 bases, leaving 14 bases not matched to a gene. In DNA form, the CDR3 reads TGTGCCAGCAGTGAACCTACACCCGGACTAGACACTCAAGAGACCCAGTACTTC. Its protein product is CASSEPTPGLDTQETQYF.

The rearrangement uses TRBV18 and TRBJ2-7; no firm D call. Germline V gene data show CDR1 as KGHSH and CDR2 as LQKENI. With 1 base removed from V and 2 bases from J, the gap between germline ends came to 12 bases. CDR3 length equals 15 residues. CDR3 nucleotide sequence: TGTGCCAGCTCACCACGAGCCAGGATACCCTACGAGCAGTACTTC. Its protein is CASSPRARIPYEQYF.